These T cell receptor beta chains were read from a single sample in a study of tumor-infiltrating lymphocytes in localized non-small cell lung cancer. Assay used: immunoSEQ multiplex PCR; TCRdb lists only in-frame clones, some missing. The sample holds about 12,000 clones, about nine tenths seen once. The specimen was lung tumor tissue. The receptors come from a human donor with non-small cell lung cancer. Both conserved end residues are part of each CDR3. The D gene is left open where the match is weak. Clone size is stated in some rows and not others, as once, few, many or a class when expanded.

j_call: TRBJ2-3; v_call: TRBV28; clone_size: .; d_call: .; cdr3_aa: CASSREYTDTQYF; cdr3_nt: TGTGCCAGCAGTCGGGAATACACAGATACGCAGTATTTT
j_call: TRBJ1-2; v_call: TRBV7-9; clone_size: .; d_call: .; cdr3_aa: CASSLNSYGYTF; cdr3_nt: TGTGCCAGCAGCTTAAACTCCTATGGCTACACCTTC
j_call: TRBJ2-2; v_call: TRBV5-1; clone_size: .; d_call: .; cdr3_aa: CASSPGHRGSGELFF; cdr3_nt: TGCGCCAGCAGCCCCGGACACCGAGGATCCGGGGAGCTGTTTTTT
j_call: TRBJ2-5; v_call: TRBV5-1; clone_size: .; d_call: TRBD2; cdr3_aa: CASSGPISAGVLETQYF; cdr3_nt: TGCGCCAGCAGCGGCCCCATTTCAGCGGGAGTCCTCGAGACCCAGTACTTC
j_call: TRBJ2-7; v_call: TRBV19; clone_size: .; d_call: .; cdr3_aa: CASSPSGHRAEEQYF; cdr3_nt: TGTGCCAGTAGTCCCTCGGGACACCGGGCAGAAGAGCAGTACTTC
j_call: TRBJ2-1; v_call: TRBV19; clone_size: once; d_call: .; cdr3_aa: CASRGGGDWNEQFF; cdr3_nt: TGTGCTAGTAGGGGGGGAGGGGATTGGAATGAGCAGTTCTTC
j_call: TRBJ2-7; v_call: TRBV21-1; clone_size: .; d_call: .; cdr3_aa: CASTRRGTGIYEQYF; cdr3_nt: TGTGCCAGCACCAGGCGAGGGACAGGAATCTACGAGCAGTACTTC
j_call: TRBJ1-2; v_call: TRBV9; clone_size: .; d_call: .; cdr3_aa: CASSAVGLGWDGYTF; cdr3_nt: TGTGCCAGCAGCGCCGTCGGCCTGGGGTGGGATGGCTACACCTTC
j_call: TRBJ2-3; v_call: TRBV6-4; clone_size: medium-sized; d_call: .; cdr3_aa: CASSREVGTDTQYF; cdr3_nt: TGTGCCAGCAGTCGAGAGGTCGGCACAGATACGCAGTATTTT
j_call: TRBJ1-5; v_call: TRBV15; clone_size: .; d_call: TRBD1; cdr3_aa: CATSRETGVRNQPQHF; cdr3_nt: TGTGCCACCAGCAGAGAGACAGGGGTACGGAATCAGCCCCAGCATTTT
j_call: TRBJ1-3; v_call: TRBV18; clone_size: .; d_call: .; cdr3_aa: CASSGGLAYSGNTIYF; cdr3_nt: TGTGCCAGCTCAGGTGGACTTGCGTACTCTGGAAACACCATATATTTT
j_call: TRBJ2-1; v_call: TRBV6-5; clone_size: .; d_call: TRBD2; cdr3_aa: CASTLKGLAGGEQFF; cdr3_nt: TGTGCCAGCACCCTAAAGGGACTAGCGGGGGGTGAGCAGTTCTTC
j_call: TRBJ2-7; v_call: TRBV19; clone_size: .; d_call: TRBD2; cdr3_aa: CASSLSGYSYEQYF; cdr3_nt: TGTGCCAGTAGTCTTAGCGGGTATTCCTACGAGCAGTACTTC
j_call: TRBJ1-5; v_call: TRBV18; clone_size: .; d_call: .; cdr3_aa: CASVQDLEQPQHF; cdr3_nt: TGTGCCAGCGTACAGGACTTGGAACAGCCCCAGCATTTT
j_call: TRBJ2-7; v_call: TRBV28; clone_size: .; d_call: .; cdr3_aa: CASGQFTYEQYF; cdr3_nt: TGTGCCAGCGGGCAGTTCACCTACGAGCAGTACTTC
j_call: TRBJ2-7; v_call: TRBV15; clone_size: .; d_call: .; cdr3_aa: CATSRGWGDSSYEQYF; cdr3_nt: TGTGCCACCAGCAGAGGGTGGGGGGATAGCTCCTACGAGCAGTACTTC
j_call: TRBJ2-7; v_call: TRBV29-1; clone_size: .; d_call: .; cdr3_aa: CSPFQLDTGWSDEQYF; cdr3_nt: TGCAGTCCGTTCCAATTGGACACAGGGTGGAGCGACGAGCAGTACTTC
j_call: TRBJ1-2; v_call: TRBV6-1; clone_size: .; d_call: .; cdr3_aa: CASSEFGRNYGYTF; cdr3_nt: TGTGCCAGCAGTGAATTCGGTAGGAACTATGGCTACACCTTC
j_call: TRBJ2-2; v_call: TRBV28; clone_size: .; d_call: .; cdr3_aa: CASSLGTLTNTGELFF; cdr3_nt: TGTGCCAGCAGTCTCGGGACACTTACGAACACCGGGGAGCTGTTTTTT
j_call: TRBJ1-5; v_call: TRBV7-2; clone_size: .; d_call: .; cdr3_aa: CASSPRWDQPQHF; cdr3_nt: TGTGCCAGCAGCCCTCGATGGGATCAGCCCCAGCATTTT
j_call: TRBJ2-7; v_call: TRBV30; clone_size: .; d_call: .; cdr3_aa: CAWSSGLPLKAPYEQYF; cdr3_nt: TGTGCCTGGAGTTCAGGACTTCCTCTAAAAGCCCCCTACGAGCAGTACTTC
j_call: TRBJ1-1; v_call: TRBV5-4; clone_size: .; d_call: TRBD1; cdr3_aa: CASSEDRGTEAFF; cdr3_nt: TGTGCCAGCAGCGAGGACAGGGGCACTGAAGCTTTCTTT
j_call: TRBJ2-5; v_call: TRBV27; clone_size: .; d_call: .; cdr3_aa: CASSLSISFGETQYF; cdr3_nt: TGTGCCAGCAGTTTATCGATAAGCTTCGGGGAGACCCAGTACTTC
j_call: TRBJ2-3; v_call: TRBV29-1; clone_size: .; d_call: .; cdr3_aa: CSVGGEANTDTQYF; cdr3_nt: TGCAGCGTTGGTGGGGAAGCCAACACAGATACGCAGTATTTT
j_call: TRBJ2-7; v_call: TRBV19; clone_size: .; d_call: TRBD1; cdr3_aa: CASSISGQGHEQYF; cdr3_nt: TGTGCCAGTAGTATATCCGGACAGGGCCACGAGCAGTACTTC
j_call: TRBJ2-2; v_call: TRBV7-2; clone_size: .; d_call: TRBD2; cdr3_aa: CASSSRTSGRRTGELFF; cdr3_nt: TGTGCCAGCAGCTCGCGGACTAGCGGGAGACGCACCGGGGAGCTGTTTTTT
j_call: TRBJ1-2; v_call: TRBV7-9; clone_size: .; d_call: .; cdr3_aa: CASSSLEGTYGYTF; cdr3_nt: TGTGCCAGCAGCTCCTTGGAGGGTACCTATGGCTACACCTTC
j_call: TRBJ1-1; v_call: TRBV9; clone_size: .; d_call: .; cdr3_aa: CASSEGTPAVNTEAFF; cdr3_nt: TGTGCCAGCAGCGAAGGGACCCCCGCTGTGAACACTGAAGCTTTCTTT
j_call: TRBJ1-1; v_call: TRBV5-1; clone_size: .; d_call: .; cdr3_aa: CASSLRGEVNTEAFF; cdr3_nt: TGCGCCAGCAGCTTGCGGGGAGAGGTGAACACTGAAGCTTTCTTT
j_call: TRBJ2-7; v_call: TRBV11-2; clone_size: .; d_call: .; cdr3_aa: CASSHYRGMGSDEQYF; cdr3_nt: TGTGCCAGCAGCCATTATAGGGGAATGGGGTCAGACGAGCAGTACTTC
j_call: TRBJ2-7; v_call: TRBV11-2; clone_size: .; d_call: TRBD1; cdr3_aa: CASSFRLGTGGEQYF; cdr3_nt: TGTGCCAGCAGCTTCCGACTCGGGACAGGGGGCGAGCAGTACTTC
j_call: TRBJ1-2; v_call: TRBV20-1; clone_size: .; d_call: .; cdr3_aa: CSARDDSNTF; cdr3_nt: TGCAGTGCTAGAGATGACAGCAACACCTTC
j_call: TRBJ2-7; v_call: TRBV4-2; clone_size: .; d_call: TRBD2; cdr3_aa: CASSQRGLDYEQYF; cdr3_nt: TGTGCCAGCAGCCAGCGGGGACTAGACTACGAGCAGTACTTC
j_call: TRBJ2-1; v_call: TRBV7-3; clone_size: .; d_call: .; cdr3_aa: CASSFSFGYEQFF; cdr3_nt: TGTGCCAGCAGCTTCTCGTTTGGGTATGAGCAGTTCTTC
j_call: TRBJ1-1; v_call: TRBV28; clone_size: .; d_call: .; cdr3_aa: CASSLPPGMNTEAFF; cdr3_nt: TGTGCCAGCAGTCTCCCCCCGGGTATGAACACTGAAGCTTTCTTT
j_call: TRBJ1-2; v_call: TRBV5-1; clone_size: .; d_call: .; cdr3_aa: CASSLFGGHYGYTF; cdr3_nt: TGCGCCAGCAGCTTGTTCGGGGGTCACTATGGCTACACCTTC
j_call: TRBJ1-1; v_call: TRBV25-1; clone_size: .; d_call: TRBD1; cdr3_aa: CASSPRQGRRNTEAFF; cdr3_nt: TGTGCCAGCAGTCCGAGACAGGGTCGGAGGAACACTGAAGCTTTCTTT
j_call: TRBJ1-2; v_call: TRBV19; clone_size: few; d_call: TRBD1; cdr3_aa: CACGQGGSGYTF; cdr3_nt: TGTGCCTGTGGACAGGGAGGGAGTGGCTACACCTTC